This is a list of T cell receptor beta chains from one sample in a study of blood T cell repertoires in COVID-19. Sequenced by immunoSEQ multiplex PCR; TCRdb stores in-frame clones only, minus some. The sample has more than 150,000 clones; roughly nine tenths are singletons. Sequenced sample: peripheral blood. The origin of the receptors is a woman between 65 and 79 years old with acute or convalescent COVID-19. CDR3s include the opening cysteine and the closing phenylalanine or tryptophan. A D gene is named only where the DNA matches it firmly. Size is omitted from some rows. Given values are once, few, many or a class for expanded clones.

>TRBJ1-2|-|TRBV29-1|-
CSDISGTNYGYTF
TGCAGCGACATATCGGGGACAAACTATGGCTACACCTTC
>TRBJ2-2|-|TRBV7-2|-
CASSRRTVPGELFF
TGTGCCAGCAGCCGCCGGACAGTCCCCGGGGAGCTGTTTTTT
>TRBJ1-5|-|TRBV6-5|-
CASMQRGQQPQHF
TGTGCCAGCATGCAAAGGGGCCAGCAGCCCCAGCATTTT
>TRBJ1-1|few|TRBV7-2|-
CASRYEMNTEAFF
TGTGCCAGCAGATACGAGATGAATACTGAAGCTTTCTTT
>TRBJ1-6|-|TRBV30|-
CAWSLTRNNSPLHF
TGTGCCTGGAGCCTGACAAGAAATAATTCACCCCTCCACTTT
>TRBJ1-6|once|TRBV3-1/TRBV3-2|-
CASSVRDTNSPLHF
TGTGCCAGCAGCGTCCGGGACACAAATTCACCCCTCCACTTT
>TRBJ1-2|-|TRBV21-1|-
CASRDRKITYGYTF
TGTGCCAGCAGGGACAGGAAAATAACCTATGGCTACACCTTC
>TRBJ2-6|once|TRBV6-2/TRBV6-3|-
CASSTGIWVLTF
TGTGCCAGCAGCACAGGGATCTGGGTCCTGACTTTC
>TRBJ2-2|-|TRBV4-1|TRBD1
CASSQEGARGSNTGELFF
TGCGCCAGCAGCCAAGAAGGTGCCAGGGGGTCCAACACCGGGGAGCTGTTTTTT
>TRBJ2-5|-|TRBV9|-
CASSSRNGETQYF
TGTGCCAGCAGTTCGCGGAACGGGGAGACCCAGTACTTC
>TRBJ2-1|few|TRBV5-6|-
CASSMQGYEQFF
TGTGCCAGCAGCATGCAGGGGTATGAGCAGTTCTTC
>TRBJ1-1|-|TRBV6-5|-
CASSYKGGGPEAFF
TGTGCCAGCAGTTACAAAGGGGGGGGCCCTGAAGCTTTCTTT
>TRBJ1-5|few|TRBV4-3|TRBD1
CASSQDRQGNQPQHF
TGCGCCAGCAGCCAAGACCGACAGGGAAATCAGCCCCAGCATTTT
>TRBJ1-1|-|TRBV4-1|TRBD1
CASSQSDRVRTEAFF
TGCGCCAGCAGCCAATCGGACAGGGTACGCACTGAAGCTTTCTTT
>TRBJ2-5|-|TRBV3-1/TRBV3-2|TRBD1
CASSQRQGQETQYF
TGTGCCAGCAGCCAAAGACAGGGACAAGAGACCCAGTACTTC
>TRBJ2-1|-|TRBV19|TRBD2
CASSIGTGTSYNEQFF
TGTGCCAGTAGTATCGGAACAGGGACTAGTTACAATGAGCAGTTCTTC
>TRBJ2-7|-|TRBV5-1|TRBD2
CASSPPHFSGGAGEQYF
TGCGCCAGCAGCCCCCCCCATTTTAGCGGGGGGGCAGGAGAGCAGTACTTC
>TRBJ2-1|-|TRBV11-2|TRBD1
CASSLSPGSGGRNEQFF
TGTGCCAGCAGCTTAAGCCCTGGGTCAGGGGGACGGAATGAGCAGTTCTTC
>TRBJ2-2|-|TRBV6-1|-
CASSDWTANTGELFF
TGTGCCAGCAGTGATTGGACAGCGAACACCGGGGAGCTGTTTTTT
>TRBJ1-2|once|TRBV29-1|-
CSVPGVDGYTF
TGCAGCGTGCCGGGAGTGGATGGCTACACCTTC
>TRBJ2-7|-|TRBV5-4|-
CASSLGRDYEQYF
TGTGCCAGCAGCTTGGGGCGGGACTACGAGCAGTACTTC
>TRBJ1-1|-|TRBV10-3|-
CAISESGGTEAFF
TGTGCCATCAGTGAGTCGGGGGGCACTGAAGCTTTCTTT
>TRBJ1-6|-|TRBV10-3|-
CAISTGSYNSPLHF
TGTGCCATCTCCACAGGGTCCTATAATTCACCCCTCCACTTT
>TRBJ2-7|-|TRBV3-1/TRBV3-2|TRBD2
CASSQTSGRLSYEQYF
TGTGCCAGCAGCCAGACTAGCGGGAGGTTGTCCTACGAGCAGTACTTC
>TRBJ1-5|-|TRBV15|-
CATSSGIYSNQPQHF
TGTGCCACCAGCTCAGGGATTTATAGCAATCAGCCCCAGCATTTT
>TRBJ1-6|-|TRBV7-9|TRBD1
CASSPTGEAPLHF
TGTGCCAGCAGCCCAACAGGGGAGGCACCCCTCCACTTT
>TRBJ2-1|-|TRBV28|TRBD1
CASSSGTGGEQFF
TGTGCCAGCAGCTCCGGGACAGGGGGTGAGCAGTTCTTC
>TRBJ2-1|-|TRBV11-2|-
CASSQSTGVEQFF
TGTGCCAGCAGCCAGTCGACAGGCGTTGAGCAGTTCTTC
>TRBJ2-3|once|TRBV2|TRBD2
CASSEARLAGPGDTQYF
TGTGCCAGCAGTGAAGCGCGCCTAGCGGGGCCGGGGGATACGCAGTATTTT
>TRBJ1-3|-|TRBV7-8|-
CASSLGTLGSGNTIYF
TGTGCCAGCAGCTTAGGCACTCTTGGCTCTGGAAACACCATATATTTT
>TRBJ2-3|-|TRBV24-1|TRBD2
CATSDRAGGVSDTQYF
TGTGCCACCAGTGACCGAGCGGGAGGGGTCTCAGATACGCAGTATTTT
>TRBJ1-5|few|TRBV27|TRBD1
CASSLAGQVNNQPQHF
TGTGCCAGCAGTTTGGCGGGACAGGTAAACAATCAGCCCCAGCATTTT
>TRBJ1-5|-|TRBV20-1|-
CSASPGRGVNQPQHF
TGCAGTGCTAGTCCCGGGAGGGGTGTCAATCAGCCCCAGCATTTT
>TRBJ1-1|-|TRBV5-4|-
CASSLVGQGNTEAFF
TGTGCCAGCAGCTTGGTAGGGCAGGGGAACACTGAAGCTTTCTTT
>TRBJ2-3|-|TRBV5-1|-
CASSLEVYRRRPTRTDTQYF
TGCGCCAGCAGCTTGGAGGTTTACCGAAGGAGACCGACTCGCACAGATACGCAGTATTTT
>TRBJ2-1|-|TRBV4-1|-
CASSQDSGGSPYNEQFF
TGCGCCAGCAGCCAAGATTCTGGAGGAAGCCCCTACAATGAGCAGTTCTTC
>TRBJ2-2|-|TRBV7-6|-
CASSLWNGDTGELFF
TGTGCCAGCAGCTTATGGAACGGAGACACCGGGGAGCTGTTTTTT
>TRBJ1-1|-|TRBV28|-
CASRQQARAFF
TGTGCCAGCAGACAACAGGCCAGGGCTTTCTTT
>TRBJ1-5|once|TRBV7-9|TRBD1
CASSSQGAVQPQHF
TGTGCCAGCAGCTCACAGGGGGCAGTTCAGCCCCAGCATTTT
>TRBJ1-6|-|TRBV5-5|TRBD1
CASSQRTGSSSYNSPLHF
TGTGCCAGCAGCCAAAGGACAGGGTCGAGCTCCTATAATTCACCCCTCCACTTT
>TRBJ1-2|-|TRBV24-1|TRBD1
CATSDFTGDGYTF
TGTGCCACCAGTGATTTTACAGGGGATGGCTACACCTTC
>TRBJ2-1|-|TRBV4-2|-
CASSQYWRMLDFYNEQFF
TGTGCCAGCAGCCAATATTGGAGGATGTTGGACTTCTACAATGAGCAGTTCTTC
>TRBJ2-5|-|TRBV6-1|TRBD2
CASSDPGLAGGTQYF
TGTGCCAGCAGTGACCCGGGACTAGCGGGAGGCACCCAGTACTTC
>TRBJ2-1|-|TRBV6-2/TRBV6-3|TRBD1
CASSSGPGQGFHEQFF
TGTGCCAGCAGTAGCGGTCCGGGACAGGGGTTCCATGAGCAGTTCTTC
>TRBJ2-7|-|TRBV12-1|-
CASSSRGYEQYF
TGTGCCAGCAGCTCTAGGGGCTACGAGCAGTACTTC
>TRBJ1-1|-|TRBV2|-
CASKKDSPSEAFF
TGTGCCAGCAAAAAAGACAGCCCCAGTGAAGCTTTCTTT
>TRBJ1-6|-|TRBV6-5|-
CASSYSSGYNSPLHF
TGTGCCAGCAGTTACTCTTCGGGATATAATTCACCCCTCCACTTT
>TRBJ2-7|-|TRBV12-5|TRBD1
CASASGTGGSHEQYF
TGTGCTAGTGCCTCCGGGACAGGGGGCTCCCACGAGCAGTACTTC
>TRBJ2-3|-|TRBV3-1/TRBV3-2|TRBD2
CASSLGASGATDTQYF
TGTGCCAGCAGCCTAGGGGCTAGCGGAGCCACAGATACGCAGTATTTT
>TRBJ2-5|-|TRBV4-3|-
CASSQENREQTQYF
TGCGCCAGCAGCCAAGAGAACAGGGAGCAGACCCAGTACTTC
>TRBJ2-2|-|TRBV6-5|-
CASSYHVRVTGELFF
TGTGCCAGCAGTTATCATGTCAGGGTCACCGGGGAGCTGTTTTTT
>TRBJ1-6|-|TRBV4-1|-
CASSQDGGGFKNSPLHF
TGCGCCAGCAGCCAAGATGGGGGAGGCTTTAAGAATTCACCCCTCCACTTT